These 14 T cell receptor beta chains were all obtained from the same sample, sequenced in a study of cytomegalovirus exposure and HLA in healthy donors. Here immunoSEQ multiplex PCR was the method, and the copy in TCRdb shows in-frame clones only, minus some. The sample carries roughly 70,000 clones, around 90% recorded once. The sample taken for sequencing was PBMCs. The receptor source for this set is a young woman in good health and CMV-seropositive.

The chain uses TRBV13 and TRBJ2-5; 7 nucleotides line up with TRBD2. The CDR3 totals 13 residues. V lost 6 bases and J lost 5; bases outside the gene matches: 6. Germline CDR1 and CDR2: PRHDT and FYEKMQ (reference sequence). This chain's CDR3 is CASRGGAGETQYF. The CDR3 DNA sequence: TGTGCCAGCAGGGGAGGGGCCGGGGAGACCCAGTACTTC.

The CDR3 region is CAWSDDREATDTQYF. The DNA for the CDR3 is TGTGCCTGGAGTGACGACAGGGAAGCAACAGATACGCAGTATTTT. The chain recombines TRBV30 with TRBJ2-3, with 7 bases aligning to TRBD1. Germline CDR1 is GTSNPN and CDR2 is SVGIG (reference sequence). The CDR3 contains 15 residues. Unmatched junction bases numbered 7, after V lost 1 base and J lost 3 bases.

This chain links TRBV6-1 with TRBJ2-7, with D possibly being TRBD2 (5 bases). The germline gives CDR1 MNHNS, CDR2 SASEGT. The CDR3 consists of 15 residues. V gave up 1 base and J gave up 4 bases, with 14 bases separating them. In nucleotides, the CDR3 is TGTGCCAGCAGTGAAGGGGGAGCTAAGAGATACGAGCAGTACTTC. It is translated as CASSEGGAKRYEQYF.

The chain combines TRBV7-9 with TRBJ2-7; 8 nucleotides line up with TRBD2. The CDR3 loop spans 14 amino acids. Germline V gene data show CDR1 as SEHNR and CDR2 as FQNEAQ (reference sequence). V lost 5 bases, J lost 3 bases, and 6 bases stayed unmatched. CDR3 residues: CASSQSGSLYEQYF. The CDR3 DNA is TGTGCCAGCAGCCAAAGCGGGAGCCTCTACGAGCAGTACTTC.

On this clone itself: This specimen includes other DNA sequences encoding the same CDR3. The V and J genes are TRBV6-4 and TRBJ2-2, with D unresolved. There are 13 residues in the CDR3. The ends were cut back, 0 bases at V and 6 bases at J, with 5 bases in the middle. Germline V gene data show CDR1 as MRHNA and CDR2 as SNTAGT. Written as DNA, the CDR3 is TGTGCCAGCAGTGACTCGAGTTCCGGGGAGCTGTTTTTT. Protein: CASSDSSSGELFF.

The chain joins TRBV10-2 to TRBJ2-1; D is possibly TRBD2 (5 bases). V was trimmed by 8 bases and J by 5 bases, leaving 13 bases between them. The germline gives CDR1 WSHSY, CDR2 SAAADI. This CDR3 comprises 13 residues. DNA of the CDR3: TGCGCCAGCTTCTCCGGACTCGACAATGAGCAGTTCTTC. Translating it yields CASFSGLDNEQFF.

The V call is TRBV5-1, the J call TRBJ2-4, with TRBD1 identical over 9 bases. This CDR3 has 17 residues. Trimming at V came to 4 bases and at J to 2 bases, leaving 10 bases not matched to a gene. CDR1 is SGHRS and CDR2 is YFSETQ in the germline V gene. The CDR3: CASSHGQGSVTKNIQYF. CDR3 DNA sequence: TGCGCCAGCAGCCACGGACAGGGGAGTGTGACCAAAAACATTCAGTACTTC.

The chain has TRBV2 and TRBJ2-6, with 8 bases aligning to TRBD1. Trimming took 4 bases from V and 0 from J; bases not matched to a gene: 5. The CDR3 loop spans 17 amino acids. The germline CDR1 and CDR2 sequences are SNHLY and FYNNEI. DNA of the CDR3: TGTGCCAGCAGTGGGAACAGGGGGGCCTCTGGGGCCAACGTCCTGACTTTC. It codes for CASSGNRGASGANVLTF.

The rearrangement links TRBV19 to TRBJ1-2; TRBD1 aligns across 7 bases. Losses at the gene ends were 7 bases for V and 8 bases for J; bases not matched to a gene: 13. CDR1 LNHDA and CDR2 SQIVND come from the germline V gene (reference sequence). The CDR3 is 14 residues long. CDR3 in DNA: TGTGCCAGTATAAACAGGGGCCCTGGCGGGGGCTACACCTTC. This encodes CASINRGPGGGYTF.

The chain links TRBV2 to TRBJ2-7; 9 bases are shared with TRBD1. Germline V gene lookup returns CDR1 SNHLY and CDR2 FYNNEI. J lost 2 bases, V lost 6 bases, and 5 bases had no gene match. This CDR3 has 14 amino acids. The CDR3 DNA reads TGTGCCAGCAGAGGACAGGGGATAACCTACGAGCAGTACTTC. It yields the protein CASRGQGITYEQYF.

The chain links TRBV30 to TRBJ2-5; 9 bases agree with TRBD1. This CDR3 has 16 residues. J was trimmed by 0 bases and V by 0 bases; bases with no gene match: 5. CDR1 and CDR2 (germline): GTSNPN, SVGIG (reference sequence). CDR3 bases: TGTGCCTGGAGTGTCCCGGGACAGGGTTACCAAGAGACCCAGTACTTC. Translated, it gives CAWSVPGQGYQETQYF.

The rearrangement joins TRBV19 to TRBJ2-3; D might be TRBD2 (6 bases). Per the germline V gene, CDR1 is LNHDA and CDR2 is SQIVND (reference sequence). The CDR3 has 14 residues. V lost 7 bases and J lost 0, with 11 bases in between. The CDR3 loop is CASMIRGSTDTQYF. The CDR3 DNA sequence: TGTGCCAGTATGATTCGGGGGAGCACAGATACGCAGTATTTT.

The rearrangement joins TRBV14 to TRBJ2-6; 9 bases are shared with TRBD1. CDR3 size: 17 residues. The germline CDR1 and CDR2 sequences are SGHDN and FVKESK. V shed 8 bases, J shed 0 bases, and the junction held 8 bases outside the gene matches. The DNA for the CDR3 is TGTGCCAGCGGACTAGGACAGGGGCACTCTGGGGCCAACGTCCTGACTTTC. This gives the protein CASGLGQGHSGANVLTF.

This clone has just one count. Here the CDR3 DNA reads TGCGCCAGCAGTACGGGGATCTCCTACGAGCAGTACTTC. Protein: CASSTGISYEQYF. This chain uses TRBV4-3 with TRBJ2-7; weak D call: TRBD2 (5 bases). Deletions cut 6 bases from V and 0 bases from J, with 9 bases between. CDR1 LGHNA and CDR2 YSLEER come from the germline V gene. CDR3 length equals 13 residues.